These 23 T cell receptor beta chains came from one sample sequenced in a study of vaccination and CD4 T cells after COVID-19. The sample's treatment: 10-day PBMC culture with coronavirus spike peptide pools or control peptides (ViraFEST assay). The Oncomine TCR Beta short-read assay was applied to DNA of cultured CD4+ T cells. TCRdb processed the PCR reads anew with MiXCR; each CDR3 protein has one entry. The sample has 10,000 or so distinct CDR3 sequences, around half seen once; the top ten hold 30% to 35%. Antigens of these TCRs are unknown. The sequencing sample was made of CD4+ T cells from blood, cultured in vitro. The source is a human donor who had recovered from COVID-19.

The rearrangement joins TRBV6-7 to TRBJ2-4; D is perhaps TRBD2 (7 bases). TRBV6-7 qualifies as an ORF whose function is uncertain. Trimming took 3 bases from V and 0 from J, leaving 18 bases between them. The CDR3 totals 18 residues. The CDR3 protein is CASSYRGGSILAKNIQYF. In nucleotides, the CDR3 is TGTGCCAGCAGTTATAGGGGGGGATCAATTCTAGCCAAAAACATTCAGTACTTC.

Here the CDR3 DNA reads TGCAGTGCTAGCCCTAGCGGGGGGGCCGGAATATCAGGTACGCAGTATTTT. Translated: CSASPSGGAGISGTQYF. V usage is TRBV20-1 and J usage is TRBJ2-3; TRBD2 aligns across 12 bases. The J segment lost 8 bases and the V segment lost 3 bases, leaving 15 bases of the junction unmatched. There are 17 residues in the CDR3. Germline lookup yields CDR1 DFQATT and CDR2 SNEGSKA (reference sequence).

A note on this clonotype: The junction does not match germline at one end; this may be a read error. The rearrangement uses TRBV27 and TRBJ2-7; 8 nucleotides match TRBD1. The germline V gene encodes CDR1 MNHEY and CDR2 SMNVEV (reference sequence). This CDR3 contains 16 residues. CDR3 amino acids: CASSVSRFSGGNEQYF. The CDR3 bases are TGTGCCAGCAGTGTATCGAGGTTTTCAGGGGGCAACGAGCAGTACTTC.

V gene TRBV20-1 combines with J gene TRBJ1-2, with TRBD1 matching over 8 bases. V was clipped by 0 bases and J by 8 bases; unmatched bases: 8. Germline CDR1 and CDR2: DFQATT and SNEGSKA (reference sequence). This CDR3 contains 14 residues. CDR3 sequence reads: CSAREGRGPEGYTF. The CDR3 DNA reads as TGCAGTGCTAGAGAGGGCAGGGGGCCGGAGGGCTACACCTTC.

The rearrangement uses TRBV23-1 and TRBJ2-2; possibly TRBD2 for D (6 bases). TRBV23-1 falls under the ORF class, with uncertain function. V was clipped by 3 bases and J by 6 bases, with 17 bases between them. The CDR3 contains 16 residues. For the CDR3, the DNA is TGCGCCAGCAGTCACAGAGGAGGGGTGGTAGCCGGGGAGCTGTTTTTT. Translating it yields CASSHRGGVVAGELFF.

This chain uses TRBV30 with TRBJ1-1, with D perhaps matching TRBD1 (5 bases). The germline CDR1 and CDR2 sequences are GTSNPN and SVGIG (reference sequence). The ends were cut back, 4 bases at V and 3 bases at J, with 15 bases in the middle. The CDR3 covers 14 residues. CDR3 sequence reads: CAWTLYGGDTEAFF. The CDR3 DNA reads TGTGCCTGGACCCTGTACGGAGGGGACACTGAAGCTTTCTTT.

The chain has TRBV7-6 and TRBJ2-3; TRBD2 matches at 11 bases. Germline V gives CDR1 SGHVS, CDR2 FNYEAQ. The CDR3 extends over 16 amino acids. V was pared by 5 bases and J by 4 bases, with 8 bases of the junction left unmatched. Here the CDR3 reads CASSPRLAGLSDTQYF. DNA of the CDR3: TGTGCCAGCAGCCCGAGACTAGCGGGGCTTTCAGATACGCAGTATTTT.

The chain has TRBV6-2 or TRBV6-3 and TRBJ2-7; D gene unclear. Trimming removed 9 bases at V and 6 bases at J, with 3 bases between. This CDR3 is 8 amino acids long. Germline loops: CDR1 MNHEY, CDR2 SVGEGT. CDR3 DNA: TGTGCCAGTTTCGAGCAGTACTTC. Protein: CASFEQYF.

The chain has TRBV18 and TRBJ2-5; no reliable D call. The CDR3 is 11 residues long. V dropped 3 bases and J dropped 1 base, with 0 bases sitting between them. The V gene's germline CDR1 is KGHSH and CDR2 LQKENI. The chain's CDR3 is CASSPQETQYF. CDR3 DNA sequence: TGTGCCAGCTCACCCCAAGAGACCCAGTACTTC.

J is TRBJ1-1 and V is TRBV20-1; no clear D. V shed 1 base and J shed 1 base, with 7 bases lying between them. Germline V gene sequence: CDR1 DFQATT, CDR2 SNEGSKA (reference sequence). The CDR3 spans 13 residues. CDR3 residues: CSARALRNTEAFF. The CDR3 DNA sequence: TGCAGTGCTAGAGCACTCAGGAACACTGAAGCTTTCTTT.

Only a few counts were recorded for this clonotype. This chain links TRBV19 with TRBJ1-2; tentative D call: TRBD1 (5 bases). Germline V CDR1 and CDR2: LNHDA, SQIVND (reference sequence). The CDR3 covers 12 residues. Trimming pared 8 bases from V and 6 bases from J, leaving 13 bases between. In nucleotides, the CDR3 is TGTGCCAGTCTCCAAGGGGCTCATGGCTACACCTTC. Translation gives CASLQGAHGYTF.

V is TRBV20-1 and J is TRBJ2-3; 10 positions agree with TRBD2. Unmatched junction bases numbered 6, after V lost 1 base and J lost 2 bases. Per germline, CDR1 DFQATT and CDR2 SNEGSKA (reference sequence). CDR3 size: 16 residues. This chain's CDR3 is CSARASGGSVTDTQYF. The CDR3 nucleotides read TGCAGTGCTAGAGCTAGCGGGGGCTCTGTCACAGATACGCAGTATTTT.

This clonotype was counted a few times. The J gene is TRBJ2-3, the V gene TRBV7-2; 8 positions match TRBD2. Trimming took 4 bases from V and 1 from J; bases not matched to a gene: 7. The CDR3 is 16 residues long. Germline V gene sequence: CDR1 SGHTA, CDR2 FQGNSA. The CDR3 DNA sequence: TGTGCCAGCAGCTCGGCTAGCGGGTTACGCACAGATACGCAGTATTTT. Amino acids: CASSSASGLRTDTQYF.

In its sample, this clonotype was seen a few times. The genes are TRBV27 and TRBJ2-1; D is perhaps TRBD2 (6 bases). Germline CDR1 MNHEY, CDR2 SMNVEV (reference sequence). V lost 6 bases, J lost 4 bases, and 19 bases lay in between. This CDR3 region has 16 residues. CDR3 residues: CASSTRRGSPYNEQFF. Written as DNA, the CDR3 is TGTGCCAGCAGCACCCGACGGGGGAGCCCTTACAATGAGCAGTTCTTC.

CDR3 residues: CASSSRQGTGELFF. CDR3 sequence (DNA): TGTGCCAGCAGTTCGCGACAGGGGACCGGGGAGCTGTTTTTT. The V and J genes are TRBV7-2 and TRBJ2-2; 8 bases align to TRBD1. The ends lost 6 bases at V and 5 bases at J; junction bases unmatched: 5. Germline V CDR1 and CDR2: SGHTA, FQGNSA. CDR3 size: 14 residues. Drawing the rest from reference TRBV7-2 and TRBJ2-2, the complete variable domain is GAGVSQSPSNKVTEKGKDVELRCDPISGHTALYWYRQSLGQGLEFLIYFQGNSAPDKSGLPSDRFSAERTGGSVSTLTIQRTQQEDSAVYLCASSSRQGTGELFFGEGSRLTVL.

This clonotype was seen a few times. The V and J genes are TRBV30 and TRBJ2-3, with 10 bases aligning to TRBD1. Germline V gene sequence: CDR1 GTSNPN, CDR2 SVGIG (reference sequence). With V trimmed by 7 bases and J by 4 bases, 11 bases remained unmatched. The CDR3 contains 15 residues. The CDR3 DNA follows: TGTGCCTCCCGAATGGACAGGGGGAAATCAGATACGCAGTATTTT. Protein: CASRMDRGKSDTQYF.

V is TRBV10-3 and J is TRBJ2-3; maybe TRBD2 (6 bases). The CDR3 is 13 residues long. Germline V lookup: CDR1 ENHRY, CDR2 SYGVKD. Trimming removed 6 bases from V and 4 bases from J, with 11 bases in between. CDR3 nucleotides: TGTGCCATCAGCCCCGGGACTGCAGATACGCAGTATTTT. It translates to CAISPGTADTQYF.

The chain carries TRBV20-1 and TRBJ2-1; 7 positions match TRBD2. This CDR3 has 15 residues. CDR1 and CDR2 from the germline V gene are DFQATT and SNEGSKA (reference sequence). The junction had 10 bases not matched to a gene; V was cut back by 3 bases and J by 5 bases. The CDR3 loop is CSASLVSGGNNEQFF. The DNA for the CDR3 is TGCAGTGCTAGTCTGGTTTCGGGGGGAAACAATGAGCAGTTCTTC.

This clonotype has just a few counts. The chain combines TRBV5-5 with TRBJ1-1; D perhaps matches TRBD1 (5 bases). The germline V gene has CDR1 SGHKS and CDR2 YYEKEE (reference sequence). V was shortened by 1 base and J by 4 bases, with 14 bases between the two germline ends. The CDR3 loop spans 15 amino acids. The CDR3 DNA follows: TGTGCCAGCAGCTTGTTCCTTCGGGGGAGCACTGAAGCTTTCTTT. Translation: CASSLFLRGSTEAFF.

In DNA form, the CDR3 reads TGTGCCAGCAGCTTTTGGGACAGACCTAACTATGGCTACACCTTC. Protein: CASSFWDRPNYGYTF. This chain links TRBV7-8 with TRBJ1-2; 7 positions match TRBD1. The junction had 4 bases not matched to a gene; V was cut back by 3 bases and J by 0 bases. The CDR3 totals 15 residues. Germline loops: CDR1 SGHVS, CDR2 FQNEAQ.

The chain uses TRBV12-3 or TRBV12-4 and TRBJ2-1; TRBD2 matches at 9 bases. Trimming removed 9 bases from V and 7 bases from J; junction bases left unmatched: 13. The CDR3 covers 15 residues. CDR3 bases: TGTGCCAGTCATAACGGCGGGGGGGCTCGGAATGAGCAGTTCTTC. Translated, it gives CASHNGGGARNEQFF.

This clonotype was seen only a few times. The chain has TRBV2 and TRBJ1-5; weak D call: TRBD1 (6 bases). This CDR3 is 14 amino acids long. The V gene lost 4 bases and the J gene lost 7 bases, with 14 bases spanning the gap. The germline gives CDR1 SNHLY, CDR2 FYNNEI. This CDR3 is CASSGDTFGQPQHF. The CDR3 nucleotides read TGTGCCAGCAGTGGGGACACTTTCGGGCAGCCCCAGCATTTT.

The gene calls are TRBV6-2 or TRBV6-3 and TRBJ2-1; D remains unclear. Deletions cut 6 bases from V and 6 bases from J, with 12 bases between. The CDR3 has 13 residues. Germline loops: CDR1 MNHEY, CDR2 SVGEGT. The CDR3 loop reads CASSSEFVNEQFF. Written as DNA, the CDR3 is TGTGCCAGCAGCTCCGAGTTTGTCAATGAGCAGTTCTTC.